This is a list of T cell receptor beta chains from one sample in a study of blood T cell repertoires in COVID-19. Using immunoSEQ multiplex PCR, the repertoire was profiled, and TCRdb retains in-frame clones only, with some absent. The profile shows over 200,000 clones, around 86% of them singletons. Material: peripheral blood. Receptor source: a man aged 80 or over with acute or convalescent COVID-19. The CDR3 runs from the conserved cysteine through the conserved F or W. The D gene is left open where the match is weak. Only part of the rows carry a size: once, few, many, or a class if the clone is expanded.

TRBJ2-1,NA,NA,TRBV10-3,TGTGCCATCAGGGCTAGCGAAACCTACAATGAGCAGTTCTTC,CAIRASETYNEQFF
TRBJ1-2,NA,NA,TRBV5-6,TGTGCCAGCAGCCCCGTAGGGGAGGGCCGATCCGGGGGCTACACCTTC,CASSPVGEGRSGGYTF
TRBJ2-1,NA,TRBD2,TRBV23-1,TGCGCCAGCACCCCTATCCGTCTCCAACCGACTAGCGGAGTCTACAATGAGCAGTTCTTC,CASTPIRLQPTSGVYNEQFF
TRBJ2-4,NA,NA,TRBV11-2,TGTGCCAGCAGCCGCCGGGGTATGGCCAAAAACATTCAGTACTTC,CASSRRGMAKNIQYF
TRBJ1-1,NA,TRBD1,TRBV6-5,TGTGCCAGCACCACCCTCAGGGGGGATCGGACTGAAGCTTTCTTT,CASTTLRGDRTEAFF
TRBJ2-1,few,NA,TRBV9,TGTGCCAGCAGCGTGGGGGACATTTACAATGAGCAGTTCTTC,CASSVGDIYNEQFF
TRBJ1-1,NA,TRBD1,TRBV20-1,TGCAGTGCTAACAGGGGATCGTCGGCTTTCTTT,CSANRGSSAFF
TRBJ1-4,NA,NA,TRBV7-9,TGTGCCAGCAGCTTAAGCTTAGGCAGGACTAATGAAAAACTGTTTTTT,CASSLSLGRTNEKLFF
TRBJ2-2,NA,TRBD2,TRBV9,TGTGCCAGCAGCCGCACGGGACTAGCGGGGATTAACACCGGGGAGCTGTTTTTT,CASSRTGLAGINTGELFF
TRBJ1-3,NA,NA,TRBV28,TGTGCCAGCAGTTTAGTGCGCGGGGGAAACACCATATATTTT,CASSLVRGGNTIYF
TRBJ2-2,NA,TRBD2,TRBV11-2,TGTGCCAGCAGCTTAGGACTAGCGGGAGTAGGTGGGGAGCTGTTTTTT,CASSLGLAGVGGELFF
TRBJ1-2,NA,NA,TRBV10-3,TGTGCCATCAGTGAGTCGGGCAGGGGTATGACCTATGGCTACACCTTC,CAISESGRGMTYGYTF
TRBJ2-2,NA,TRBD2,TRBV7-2,TGTGCCAGCAGTCCTAGCGGGAGAGGGACCGGGGAGCTGTTTTTT,CASSPSGRGTGELFF
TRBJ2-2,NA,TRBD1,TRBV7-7,TGTGCCAGCAGCCAAAGACAGGGCACCGGGGAGCTGTTTTTT,CASSQRQGTGELFF
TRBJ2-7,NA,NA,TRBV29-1,TGCAGCGTTGAAGGGCCAGTATCCTACGAGCAGTACTTC,CSVEGPVSYEQYF
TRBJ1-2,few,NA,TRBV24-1,TGTGCCACCAGTGATCCGAGATATGGCTACACCTTC,CATSDPRYGYTF
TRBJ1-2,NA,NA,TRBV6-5,TGTGCCAGCAGTCCCACAGGGAACTATGGCTACACCTTC,CASSPTGNYGYTF
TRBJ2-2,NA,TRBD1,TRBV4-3,TGCGCCAGCAGCCAAGATACAGGGGGCCGTGGCATCGGGGAGCTGTTTTTT,CASSQDTGGRGIGELFF
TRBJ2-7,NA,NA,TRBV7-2,TGTGCCAGCAGCTGGACCGGGACTGGACAATACGAGCAGTACTTC,CASSWTGTGQYEQYF
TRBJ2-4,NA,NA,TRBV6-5,TGTGCCAGCAGGGGACATTCACTAGCCAAAAACATTCAGTACTTC,CASRGHSLAKNIQYF
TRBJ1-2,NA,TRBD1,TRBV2,TGTGCCAGCATGGGACAGCTTTTCGGCGGCTACACCTTC,CASMGQLFGGYTF
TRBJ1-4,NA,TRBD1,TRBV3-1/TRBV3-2,TGTGCCAGCGCTCGGACAGGGAGGCCAGAAAAACTGTTTTTT,CASARTGRPEKLFF
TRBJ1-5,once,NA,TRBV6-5,TGTGCCAGCAGTTACTCTCCAGGTAATCAGCCCCAGCATTTT,CASSYSPGNQPQHF